This T cell receptor beta chain emerged from a study of blood T cell repertoires in COVID-19. Here immunoSEQ multiplex PCR was the method, and the copy in TCRdb shows in-frame clones only, minus some. Here the sample spans hundreds of thousands of clones, roughly 88% being singletons. The V and J ends lost 10 bases and 4 bases, in that order; junction bases with no gene match: 8. The CDR3 is 14 amino acids. CDR1 SNHLY and CDR2 FYNNEI come from the germline V gene. The clonotype comes from a woman in her thirties or forties with acute COVID-19. The sequenced material came from PBMCs or T cells enriched from blood (not recorded which). The chain carries TRBV2 and TRBJ1-5, with 9 bases that match TRBD1. Here the CDR3 DNA reads TGTGCCACGGATTCTGGACAGGGGAATCAGCCCCAGCATTTT. Protein sequence: CATDSGQGNQPQHF.